This T cell receptor beta chain was sequenced during a study of graft-versus-host responses after intestinal transplantation (dated by TCRdb to about 2021). Broadly, across the study: Multivisceral, liver-intestinal, or isolated intestinal transplants were received by the recipients. Donor T cell macrochimerism was defined as a peak of at least 4% donor T cells among recipient peripheral blood mononuclear cells. Anti-thymocyte globulin induction was given to all recipients, followed by maintenance tacrolimus and steroids for around three years. The cohort enrolled about two dozen intestinal transplant recipients including one retransplant, and a few patients lacking pretransplant specimens were excluded. After intestinal transplantation, graft-versus-host and host-versus-graft alloreactive T cell clones in the graft, circulation and bone marrow were tracked using bulk TCR-beta CDR3 sequencing. Instead of going to the commercial service, samples from a few later patients were sequenced in-house on an Illumina MiSeq and processed with MiXCR. Alloreactive clones were identified by sequencing pre-transplant mixed lymphocyte reaction products and comparing them with unstimulated pre-transplant donor and recipient T cells. What the study reported, not specific to this receptor: Patients with donor T cell macrochimerism had high GvH to HvG T cell clonal ratios in their allografts. GvH clones were detected in recipient bone marrow, and some appeared earlier in ileal mucosa or blood, consistent with an intestinal mucosal origin. Early after transplant, peak levels of circulating GvH clones were found to be associated with declines in HvG clones. The relatively low number and heterogeneity of intestinal transplant patients limited the conclusions.

Library preparation used the immunoSEQ multiplex PCR assay. In most patients, genomic DNA was isolated using the Qiagen DNeasy Blood and Tissue Kit and sent frozen to Adaptive Biotechnologies for TCR sequencing. Adaptive Biotechnologies carried out high-throughput TCR-beta CDR3 sequencing of genomic DNA for most patients. Concerning the study's data processing: TCR sequencing data for more than 15 patients were retrieved from Adaptive's ImmunoSEQ software; three other patients were processed with MiXCR and VDJtools. To correct CD4 versus CD8 sorting errors, any sequence found in both subsets at a frequency ratio below 5:1 was removed. CDR3 nucleotide sequences shared by donor and recipient were removed because the origin of these sequences could not be assigned. To count as alloreactive, a clone needed at least 2-fold expansion over unstimulated cells and a minimum CFSE-low frequency of 0.002% (template counts) or 0.001% (read counts). A clone was considered mappable if detected in the sequenced pre-transplant spleen, lymph node, or MLR CFSE-low populations of the donor or recipient. The cumulative frequency of alloreactive clones was calculated as a percentage of all sequences, weighted by copy number. TCRdb's version of the immuneACCESS table is confined to in-frame rearrangements and falls short of the full clone set. An unresolved V gene accounts for under half of the shortfall where checked; the remainder is of unknown origin. V and J calls plus clone size are reproduced from that table; the DNA served to infer D and trimming. This sample lists about 85,000 clones; 82% were detected once. 0.65% to 0.95% of the sample lies in the top ten.

Of note for this clone: The clone's antigen remains unknown. It has no much larger one-base neighbor in the sample; base qualities were not kept.

The sample's time point label, in plain terms: cells obtained before transplantation from donor or recipient. CD3+CD4+ and CD3+CD8+ populations were FACS-sorted from unstimulated pre-transplant donor and recipient cells taken from spleen or lymph nodes. From the cysteine up to the phenylalanine, the CDR3 has a length of 14 residues. Only the CDR3 DNA is retained, 42 bases long and in frame from the first base. At the junction V is shortened by 4 bases and J by 3 bases, with 10 bases in between. CDR1 and CDR2, looked up from the germline V gene, are SGHRS and YFSETQ. The V and J genes are TRBV5-1 and TRBJ1-4; the D gene is not confidently resolved. The material was unstimulated CD4+ T cells sorted from spleen or lymph node cells, obtained before intestinal transplant. The receptor was derived from a human donor who received an intestinal transplant. The nucleotide sequence is TGCGCCAGCAGCATGGAGAGGGCTAATGAAAAACTGTTTTTT. Its protein reads: CASSMERANEKLFF.